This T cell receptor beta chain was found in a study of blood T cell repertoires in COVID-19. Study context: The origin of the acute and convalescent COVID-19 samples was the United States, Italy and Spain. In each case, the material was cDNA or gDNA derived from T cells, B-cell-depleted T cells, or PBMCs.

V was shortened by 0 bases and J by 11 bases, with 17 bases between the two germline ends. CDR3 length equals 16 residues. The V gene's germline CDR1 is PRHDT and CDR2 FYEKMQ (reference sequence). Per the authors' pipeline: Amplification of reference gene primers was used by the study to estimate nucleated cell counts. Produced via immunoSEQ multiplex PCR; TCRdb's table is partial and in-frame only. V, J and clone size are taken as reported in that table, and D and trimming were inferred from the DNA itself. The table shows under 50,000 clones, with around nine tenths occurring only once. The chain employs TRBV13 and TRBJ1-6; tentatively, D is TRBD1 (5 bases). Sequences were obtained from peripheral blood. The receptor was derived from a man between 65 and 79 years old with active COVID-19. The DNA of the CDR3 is TGTGCCAGCAGCTTAGGCGGGCCAGGGCGAAGGGCACCCCTCCACTTT. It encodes CASSLGGPGRRAPLHF.